This T cell receptor (beta chain) stems from a study of blood T cell repertoires in COVID-19. Germline assignment: CDR1 MNHEY and CDR2 SVGEGT. The junction had 8 bases not matched to a gene; V was cut back by 2 bases and J by 0 bases. The CDR3 is 18 residues long. Clones were read by immunoSEQ multiplex PCR, and TCRdb kept only the in-frame ones, dropping some. The sample has 25,000 to 30,000 clones, roughly 90% seen once. The sequence was collected from a human donor in a cohort sampled during active COVID-19. V usage is TRBV6-2 or TRBV6-3 and J usage is TRBJ2-7, with 12 bases that match TRBD2. Sequenced input: peripheral blood. CDR3: CASSYGRTSGAPSYEQYF. CDR3 DNA sequence: TGTGCCAGCAGTTACGGGCGGACTAGCGGGGCGCCCTCCTACGAGCAGTACTTC.